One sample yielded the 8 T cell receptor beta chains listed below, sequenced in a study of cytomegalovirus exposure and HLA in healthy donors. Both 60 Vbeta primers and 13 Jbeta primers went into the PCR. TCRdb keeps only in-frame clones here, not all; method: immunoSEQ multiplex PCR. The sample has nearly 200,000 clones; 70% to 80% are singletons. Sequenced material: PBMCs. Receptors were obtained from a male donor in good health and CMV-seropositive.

The CDR3 DNA follows: TGTGCCAGCAGTTTCACAGTGGGCTCCTACAATGAGCAGTTCTTC. Amino acids: CASSFTVGSYNEQFF. The rearrangement uses TRBV27 and TRBJ2-1, with no clear D. The CDR3 sequence is 15 residues long. Trimming removed 3 bases at V and 0 bases at J, with 9 bases between. Germline-derived CDR1 and CDR2 are MNHEY and SMNVEV (reference sequence).

CDR3 loop: CASAAGGRGTEAFF. CDR3 bases: TGTGCCAGCGCGGCAGGGGGAAGGGGCACTGAAGCTTTCTTT. This chain uses TRBV28 with TRBJ1-1; 7 bases line up with TRBD1. V gave up 8 bases and J gave up 4 bases; unmatched junction bases: 10. The CDR3 consists of 14 residues. Germline CDR1 and CDR2: MDHEN and SYDVKM.

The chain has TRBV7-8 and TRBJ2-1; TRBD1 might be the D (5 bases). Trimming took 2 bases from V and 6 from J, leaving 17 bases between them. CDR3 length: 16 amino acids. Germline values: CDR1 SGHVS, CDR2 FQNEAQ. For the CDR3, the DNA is TGTGCCAGCAGCTTAATAGGGGCACGATGGCGCAATGAGCAGTTCTTC. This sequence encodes CASSLIGARWRNEQFF.

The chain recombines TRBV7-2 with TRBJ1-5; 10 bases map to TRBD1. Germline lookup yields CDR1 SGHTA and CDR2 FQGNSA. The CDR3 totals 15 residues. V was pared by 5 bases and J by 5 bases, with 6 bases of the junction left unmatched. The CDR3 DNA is TGTGCCAGCAGCCCCGACAGGGGGCGTTATCAGCCCCAGCATTTT. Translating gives CASSPDRGRYQPQHF.

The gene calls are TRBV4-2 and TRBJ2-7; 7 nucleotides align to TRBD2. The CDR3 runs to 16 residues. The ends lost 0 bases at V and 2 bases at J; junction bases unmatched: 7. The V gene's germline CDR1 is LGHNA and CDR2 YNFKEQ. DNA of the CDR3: TGTGCCAGCAGCCAAGAACGGAGCGGGGTTACCTACGAGCAGTACTTC. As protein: CASSQERSGVTYEQYF.

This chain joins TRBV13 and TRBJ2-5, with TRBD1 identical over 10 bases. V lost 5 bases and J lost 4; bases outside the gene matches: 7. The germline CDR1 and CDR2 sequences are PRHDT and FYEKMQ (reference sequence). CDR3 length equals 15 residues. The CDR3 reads CASSPGTGDRETQYF. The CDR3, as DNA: TGTGCCAGCAGCCCCGGGACAGGGGATCGAGAGACCCAGTACTTC.

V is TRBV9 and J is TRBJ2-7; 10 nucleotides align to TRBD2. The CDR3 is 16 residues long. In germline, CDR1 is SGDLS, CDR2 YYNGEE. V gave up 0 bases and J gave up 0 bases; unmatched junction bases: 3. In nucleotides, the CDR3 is TGTGCCAGCAGCGTAGCCGCTAGCGGGGGCTCCTACGAGCAGTACTTC. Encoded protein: CASSVAASGGSYEQYF.

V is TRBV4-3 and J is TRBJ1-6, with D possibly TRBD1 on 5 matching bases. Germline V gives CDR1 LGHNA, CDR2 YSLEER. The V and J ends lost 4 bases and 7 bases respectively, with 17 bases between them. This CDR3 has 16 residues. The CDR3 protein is CASSPMIDSPNSPLHF. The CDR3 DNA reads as TGCGCCAGCAGCCCTATGATCGACAGCCCGAATTCACCCCTCCACTTT.